Each of the 28 T cell receptor beta chains below was sequenced from the same sample in a study of blood T cell repertoires in COVID-19. TCRdb's table, derived via immunoSEQ multiplex PCR, lists solely in-frame clones and lacks some. Among hundreds of thousands of clones, 89% were seen once, and the ten largest hold more than 9.5%. The specimen sequenced was peripheral blood. The receptors originated from a young woman with COVID-19, enrolled during active disease.

This rearrangement joins TRBV18 to TRBJ2-7; D is perhaps TRBD2 (6 bases). The V end was cut by 3 bases, the J end by 6 bases, with 18 bases between. CDR1 and CDR2 from the germline V gene are KGHSH and LQKENI. This CDR3 contains 15 residues. The CDR3 spells CASSPAGTVGGEQYF. Here the CDR3 DNA reads TGTGCCAGCTCACCTGCCGGGACCGTGGGGGGCGAGCAGTACTTC.

This rearrangement joins TRBV4-1 to TRBJ2-5, with 8 bases lining up with TRBD2. The CDR3 spans 17 residues. CDR1 MGHRA and CDR2 YSYEKL come from the germline V gene. The V gene end was trimmed by 0 bases and the J gene end by 4 bases; junction bases not matched to a gene: 10. The CDR3 DNA follows: TGCGCCAGCAGCCAAGATAGGTCGGGGGGGCCGTCAGAGACCCAGTACTTC. Protein: CASSQDRSGGPSETQYF.

As for this clone: This same CDR3 is encoded by further DNA sequences in the sample. The genes are TRBV12-3 or TRBV12-4 and TRBJ1-5, with D uncertain. The germline V and J ends were trimmed by 3 bases and 2 bases, with 5 bases remaining between them. This CDR3 has 13 residues. The CDR3 region is CASSLRGNQPQHF. CDR3 bases: TGTGCCAGCAGTTTGCGGGGCAATCAGCCCCAGCATTTT.

V usage is TRBV2 and J usage is TRBJ2-1; 7 nucleotides align to TRBD2. The germline gives CDR1 SNHLY, CDR2 FYNNEI. The CDR3 covers 15 residues. V lost 5 bases to trimming and J lost 5 bases; unmatched junction nucleotides: 9. The DNA for the CDR3 is TGTGCCAGCAGTCCAACTAGCGAGGGGAACAATGAGCAGTTCTTC. Translated, it gives CASSPTSEGNNEQFF.

The chain links TRBV20-1 to TRBJ1-2, with D possibly TRBD1 on 6 matching bases. CDR3 size: 12 residues. The germline V and J ends were trimmed by 3 bases and 4 bases, with 9 bases remaining between them. CDR1 DFQATT and CDR2 SNEGSKA come from the germline V gene (reference sequence). The CDR3 protein is CSASDRIYGYTF. In DNA, the CDR3 is TGCAGTGCTAGTGACAGGATCTATGGCTACACCTTC.

The CDR3 DNA sequence: TGTGCCAGTAGTATAGCGATAGCGGGTGTCAATACGCAGTATTTT. Its translation: CASSIAIAGVNTQYF. This rearrangement joins TRBV19 to TRBJ2-3, with 7 bases that match TRBD2. Germline loops: CDR1 LNHDA, CDR2 SQIVND (reference sequence). This CDR3 has 15 residues. With V trimmed by 1 base and J by 7 bases, 8 bases remained unmatched.

This clone has only one observation. The chain links TRBV19 to TRBJ2-7, with D tentatively TRBD1 (6 bases). V dropped 8 bases and J dropped 6 bases, with 17 bases sitting between them. CDR3 length: 13 amino acids. Germline V CDR1 and CDR2: LNHDA, SQIVND (reference sequence). The CDR3 DNA reads as TGTGCCAGTGAAGGTTCGGACAGCTCCGAGCAGTACTTC. It is translated as CASEGSDSSEQYF.

The V and J genes are TRBV9 and TRBJ2-2, with TRBD1 identical over 9 bases. The germline V gene has CDR1 SGDLS and CDR2 YYNGEE. The CDR3 runs to 15 residues. The V and J ends lost 4 bases and 7 bases, in that order; junction bases with no gene match: 8. The CDR3 is CASSPWTGEGGELFF. The CDR3, as DNA: TGTGCCAGCAGCCCATGGACAGGGGAGGGCGGGGAGCTGTTTTTT. Based on the CDR3 plus reference TRBV9 and TRBJ2-2, the full variable domain is DSGVTQTPKHLITATGQRVTLRCSPRSGDLSVYWYQQSLDQGLQFLIQYYNGEERAKGNILERFSAQQFPDLHSELNLSSLELGDSALYFCASSPWTGEGGELFFGEGSRLTVL.

This clone was counted between two and nine times. The chain couples TRBV18 to TRBJ1-1, with TRBD1 identical over 8 bases. Germline assignment: CDR1 KGHSH and CDR2 LQKENI. The CDR3 contains 15 residues. J was trimmed by 3 bases and V by 3 bases; bases with no gene match: 6. The CDR3 loop is CASSPLTGEDTEAFF. CDR3 nucleotides: TGTGCCAGCTCACCCTTGACAGGGGAGGACACTGAAGCTTTCTTT.

The J gene is TRBJ1-1, the V gene TRBV12-3 or TRBV12-4; weak D call: TRBD1 (5 bases). V lost 5 bases to trimming and J lost 4 bases, with 11 bases between them. CDR3 length equals 13 residues. CDR3 amino acids: CASSNHRSTEAFF. For the CDR3, the DNA is TGTGCCAGCAGTAACCACAGGTCCACTGAAGCTTTCTTT.

This clone was seen just once. The chain joins TRBV6-5 to TRBJ2-2; a weak D match, TRBD1 (5 bases). Germline CDR1 MNHEY, CDR2 SVGAGI. V lost 2 bases and J 0 bases, leaving 10 bases between the germline ends. The CDR3 spans 16 residues. The CDR3 DNA follows: TGTGCCAGCAGTTACCCCCAAGGGGCGAACACCGGGGAGCTGTTTTTT. Its translation is CASSYPQGANTGELFF.

This chain joins TRBV3-1 (or the pseudogene TRBV3-2) and TRBJ2-3, with D hard to call. Between the trimmed V and J ends, which lost 1 base and 2 bases, there was a span of 10 bases. The germline gives CDR1 LGHDT, CDR2 YNNKEL (reference sequence). The CDR3 contains 15 residues. The CDR3, as DNA: TGTGCCAGCAGCCAAGCCCTTCTAAACACAGATACGCAGTATTTT. This encodes CASSQALLNTDTQYF.

The chain is built from TRBV5-1 and TRBJ1-5; unclear D gene. CDR3 length: 17 residues. The V end was cut by 3 bases, the J end by 1 base, with 17 bases between. CDR1 and CDR2 from the germline V gene are SGHRS and YFSETQ. DNA for the CDR3: TGCGCCAGCAGCTCACGATGTGCACAAATGAGCAATCAGCCCCAGCATTTT. Residues: CASSSRCAQMSNQPQHF. The full variable domain, in which reference TRBV5-1 and TRBJ1-5 provide the parts outside the CDR3, is KAGVTQTPRYLIKTRGQQVTLSCSPISGHRSVSWYQQTPGQGLQFLFEYFSETQRNKGNFPGRFSGRQFSNSRSEMNVSTLELGDSALYLCASSSRCAQMSNQPQHFGDGTRLSIL.

The chain is built from TRBV5-1 and TRBJ1-6; D is unclear. The CDR3 has 13 residues. CDR1 SGHRS and CDR2 YFSETQ come from the germline V gene. V gave up 7 bases and J gave up 5 bases, with 10 bases separating them. The CDR3 sequence is CASQAQDNSPLHF. The CDR3 region has the DNA TGCGCCAGCCAAGCTCAGGATAATTCACCCCTCCACTTT.

The chain carries TRBV5-1 and TRBJ2-3, with 8 bases identical to TRBD2. After removal of 3 bases from V and 2 bases from J, the junction contained 8 bases not matched to a gene. Germline CDR1 reads SGHRS; CDR2 reads YFSETQ. The CDR3 length is 16 residues. CDR3 bases: TGCGCCAGCAGCTCCCCCTCCGGGGGGGTCACAGATACGCAGTATTTT. Amino acids: CASSSPSGGVTDTQYF.

The genes are TRBV18 and TRBJ2-1, with D uncertain. Germline CDR1 is KGHSH and CDR2 is LQKENI. The CDR3 has 13 residues. The V and J ends lost 0 bases and 9 bases respectively, with 9 bases between them. As DNA, the CDR3 is TGTGCCAGCTCACCACCGGCCGGCGGTGAGCAGTTCTTC. As protein: CASSPPAGGEQFF.

V gene TRBV9 combines with J gene TRBJ2-2, with D maybe TRBD1 (5 bases). Germline V gene sequence: CDR1 SGDLS, CDR2 YYNGEE. This CDR3 contains 14 residues. The V end was cut by 4 bases, the J end by 2 bases, with 9 bases between. The CDR3 DNA follows: TGTGCCAGCAGCACAGGATCTAACACCGGGGAGCTGTTTTTT. Translation gives CASSTGSNTGELFF.

There are a few counts of this clone. The chain couples TRBV25-1 to TRBJ1-1, with D perhaps TRBD1 (5 bases). The CDR3 runs 16 residues. The germline CDR1 and CDR2 sequences are MGHDK and SYGVNS. Trimming shortened V by 1 base and J by 6 bases, and 18 bases separated the two germline ends. CDR3 coding DNA: TGTGCCAGCAGTGAATGGGAGGCAGGGCAAAGGGCTGAAGCTTTCTTT. Protein: CASSEWEAGQRAEAFF.

V gene TRBV5-4 combines with J gene TRBJ2-7; TRBD1 matches at 9 bases. CDR1 SGHNT and CDR2 YYREEE come from the germline V gene (reference sequence). With 4 bases clipped from V and 5 bases from J, the junction kept 4 bases outside the gene matches. The CDR3 runs 13 residues. DNA for the CDR3: TGTGCCAGCAGCCGGGACAGGGCCAACGAGCAGTACTTC. This gives the protein CASSRDRANEQYF.

V gene TRBV30 combines with J gene TRBJ2-3; 7 bases line up with TRBD2. J lost 2 bases, V lost 5 bases, and 13 bases had no gene match. The CDR3 loop spans 16 amino acids. CDR1 is GTSNPN, CDR2 SVGIG, per germline (reference sequence). In DNA form, the CDR3 reads TGTGCCTGGGGGACGCTAAGCGGGGTATACACAGATACGCAGTATTTT. It specifies CAWGTLSGVYTDTQYF.

This clone occurred a few times. The rearrangement uses TRBV27 and TRBJ2-7; D uncertain. The CDR3 loop spans 14 amino acids. The germline V gene has CDR1 MNHEY and CDR2 SMNVEV (reference sequence). V was clipped by 4 bases and J by 2 bases, with 12 bases between them. The CDR3 here is CASSSAIKPYEQYF. As DNA, the CDR3 is TGTGCCAGCAGTTCAGCGATAAAGCCCTACGAGCAGTACTTC.

The rearrangement links TRBV6-1 to TRBJ1-5; 7 bases are shared with TRBD1. The J segment lost 6 bases and the V segment lost 2 bases, leaving 10 bases of the junction unmatched. The CDR3 loop spans 16 amino acids. In germline, CDR1 is MNHNS, CDR2 SASEGT. The CDR3 coding sequence is TGTGCCAGCAGTGAAAAGGACAGGTTATTGGTTCAGCCCCAGCATTTT. Its translation: CASSEKDRLLVQPQHF.

This sequence joins TRBV27 and TRBJ2-1; TRBD2 agrees at 11 bases. The CDR3 runs to 16 residues. Germline CDR1 and CDR2: MNHEY and SMNVEV (reference sequence). Unmatched junction bases numbered 6, after V lost 5 bases and J lost 3 bases. This chain's CDR3 is CASSNIAGGIYNEQFF. DNA for the CDR3: TGTGCCAGCAGTAATATAGCGGGGGGGATCTACAATGAGCAGTTCTTC.

This chain uses TRBV6-2 or TRBV6-3 with TRBJ1-4, with D tentatively TRBD1 (5 bases). Trimming took 6 bases from V and 0 from J, leaving 11 bases between them. The V gene's germline CDR1 is MNHEY and CDR2 SVGEGT. The CDR3 is 15 residues long. In nucleotides, the CDR3 is TGTGCCAGCAGCGGGGGAGGGGCAACTAATGAAAAACTGTTTTTT. Translation: CASSGGGATNEKLFF.

The chain has TRBV6-5 and TRBJ1-2; D call uncertain. The length of the CDR3 is 13 residues. V was shortened by 7 bases and J by 3 bases, with 12 bases between the two germline ends. The V gene's germline CDR1 is MNHEY and CDR2 SVGAGI. The CDR3, as DNA: TGTGCCAGCACTACGTGGAGCGACTATGGCTACACCTTC. This sequence encodes CASTTWSDYGYTF.

This chain uses TRBV19 with TRBJ2-7, with D possibly matching TRBD1 (5 bases). The CDR3 contains 13 residues. Germline CDR1 is LNHDA and CDR2 is SQIVND (reference sequence). With 1 base removed from V and 4 bases from J, the gap between germline ends came to 8 bases. The CDR3 loop is CASSIGQLYEQYF. The DNA for the CDR3 is TGTGCCAGTAGTATAGGACAGCTATACGAGCAGTACTTC.

This clone was seen once. The gene calls are TRBV6-5 and TRBJ1-1; D not resolved. From germline, CDR1 is MNHEY and CDR2 SVGAGI. V was trimmed by 7 bases and J by 4 bases, leaving 10 bases between them. This CDR3 has 12 residues. CDR3: CASTTDITEAFF. CDR3 DNA: TGTGCCAGCACCACCGACATCACTGAAGCTTTCTTT.

This chain uses TRBV7-9 with TRBJ2-4; 7 nucleotides line up with TRBD2. The CDR3 extends over 17 amino acids. V lost 6 bases and J lost 1; bases outside the gene matches: 12. CDR1 and CDR2 from the germline V gene are SEHNR and FQNEAQ (reference sequence). The chain's CDR3 is CASSGSGSGVAKNIQYF. The DNA of the CDR3 is TGTGCCAGCAGTGGGTCGGGGAGCGGGGTTGCCAAAAACATTCAGTACTTC.